These 11 T cell receptor beta chains were sequenced from one sample in a study of blood T cell repertoires in COVID-19. Libraries were prepared by immunoSEQ multiplex PCR; TCRdb keeps only in-frame clonotypes and omits some of them. The data contain about 87,000 clones, 89% of them singletons. The sequenced material came from peripheral blood. The receptors here all came from a woman older than 75 with active COVID-19.

The gene calls are TRBV28 and TRBJ2-7; the match to TRBD2 covers 13 bases. CDR1 is MDHEN, CDR2 SYDVKM, per germline. With 3 bases clipped from V and 1 base from J, the junction kept 6 bases outside the gene matches. The CDR3 has 17 residues. The chain's CDR3 is CASSFIGTSGMSYEQYF. In DNA form, the CDR3 reads TGTGCCAGCAGTTTTATAGGGACTAGCGGGATGTCCTACGAGCAGTACTTC.

The sample holds one count of this clone. The V and J genes are TRBV7-2 and TRBJ1-2; weak D call: TRBD1 (5 bases). Deletions cut 5 bases from V and 2 bases from J, with 12 bases between. The germline V gene has CDR1 SGHTA and CDR2 FQGNSA. The CDR3 has 14 amino acids. CDR3 bases: TGTGCCAGCAGCACCCGAACAGGCAACTATGGCTACACCTTC. The encoded protein is CASSTRTGNYGYTF.

The genes are TRBV25-1 and TRBJ2-2; TRBD1 matches 8 bases. Germline V gene lookup returns CDR1 MGHDK and CDR2 SYGVNS. CDR3 size: 15 residues. J was trimmed by 0 bases and V by 4 bases; bases with no gene match: 1. The CDR3 DNA follows: TGTGCCAGCAGTGGGGACAGGACGAACACCGGGGAGCTGTTTTTT. It specifies CASSGDRTNTGELFF.

The chain carries TRBV19 and TRBJ1-5; D is possibly TRBD1 (5 bases). V was clipped by 7 bases and J by 6 bases, with 19 bases between them. The CDR3 is 15 residues long. From germline, CDR1 is LNHDA and CDR2 SQIVND (reference sequence). CDR3 nucleotides: TGTGCCAGTACTCACCTCTGGGGGGTCGGTCAGCCCCAGCATTTT. It codes for CASTHLWGVGQPQHF. The entire variable domain, with the rest obtained from reference TRBV19 and TRBJ1-5, is as follows: DGGITQSPKYLFRKEGQNVTLSCEQNLNHDAMYWYRQDPGQGLRLIYYSQIVNDFQKGDIAEGYSVSREKKESFPLTVTSAQKNPTAFYLCASTHLWGVGQPQHFGDGTRLSIL.

The chain has TRBV29-1 and TRBJ2-1, with 7 bases that match TRBD2. Unmatched junction bases numbered 6, after V lost 3 bases and J lost 4 bases. The germline CDR1 and CDR2 sequences are SQVTM and ANQGSEA. This CDR3 has 14 residues. The DNA for the CDR3 is TGCAGCGTTGAGGCTAGCGGAGTTTACAATGAGCAGTTCTTC. It codes for CSVEASGVYNEQFF.

CDR3 DNA sequence: TGTGCTAAACCTCCACGGACAGATAATTCACCCCTCCACTTT. Protein: CAKPPRTDNSPLHF. The chain combines TRBV7-3 with TRBJ1-6; the D gene is possibly TRBD1 (6 bases). The germline CDR1 and CDR2 sequences are SGHTA and FQGTGA. The CDR3 spans 14 residues.

This chain links TRBV2 with TRBJ1-2; 8 bases align to TRBD1. This CDR3 is built from 14 residues. The V gene's germline CDR1 is SNHLY and CDR2 FYNNEI. With 6 bases clipped from V and 7 bases from J, the junction kept 10 bases outside the gene matches. DNA of the CDR3: TGTGCCAGCAGCGAGGACAGGGCCTCCCCTGGCTACACCTTC. It specifies CASSEDRASPGYTF.

This clone was observed a handful of times. The V call is TRBV28, the J call TRBJ1-1; perhaps TRBD1 as D (6 bases). The V end lost 3 bases, the J end lost 5 bases, and 19 bases lay between the germline ends. CDR1 is MDHEN and CDR2 is SYDVKM in the germline V gene. The CDR3 consists of 16 residues. CDR3 in amino acids: CASSLGRVRGITEAFF. Written as DNA, the CDR3 is TGTGCCAGCAGTTTGGGTCGGGTTAGGGGGATAACTGAAGCTTTCTTT.

The sample holds a few counts of this clone. The chain links TRBV5-6 to TRBJ2-7; no definite D call. Germline CDR1 SGHDT, CDR2 YYEEEE. The CDR3 loop spans 15 amino acids. V shed 0 bases and J shed 5 bases, with 15 bases lying between them. The CDR3 DNA reads TGTGCCAGCAGCTTGGCCGATGGTCTAGAGCACGAGCAGTACTTC. Translation gives CASSLADGLEHEQYF.

This clone appeared once. The chain carries TRBV5-1 and TRBJ2-5; TRBD1 aligns across 9 bases. Losses at the gene ends were 0 bases for V and 1 base for J; bases not matched to a gene: 4. Germline V gene lookup returns CDR1 SGHRS and CDR2 YFSETQ. CDR3 size: 16 residues. The CDR3 sequence: CASSLDGTGPQETQYF. In DNA, the CDR3 is TGCGCCAGCAGCTTGGATGGGACAGGGCCCCAAGAGACCCAGTACTTC. Full variable domain (outside the CDR3, taken from reference TRBV5-1 and TRBJ2-5): KAGVTQTPRYLIKTRGQQVTLSCSPISGHRSVSWYQQTPGQGLQFLFEYFSETQRNKGNFPGRFSGRQFSNSRSEMNVSTLELGDSALYLCASSLDGTGPQETQYFGPGTRLLVL.

The rearrangement joins TRBV4-1 to TRBJ2-5; D unclear. This CDR3 comprises 13 residues. The germline V gene encodes CDR1 MGHRA and CDR2 YSYEKL. The V and J ends lost 4 bases and 9 bases respectively, with 15 bases between them. The CDR3 is CASSPRSTVAQYF. The CDR3 nucleotides are TGCGCCAGCAGCCCGAGGTCCACGGTAGCCCAGTACTTC.